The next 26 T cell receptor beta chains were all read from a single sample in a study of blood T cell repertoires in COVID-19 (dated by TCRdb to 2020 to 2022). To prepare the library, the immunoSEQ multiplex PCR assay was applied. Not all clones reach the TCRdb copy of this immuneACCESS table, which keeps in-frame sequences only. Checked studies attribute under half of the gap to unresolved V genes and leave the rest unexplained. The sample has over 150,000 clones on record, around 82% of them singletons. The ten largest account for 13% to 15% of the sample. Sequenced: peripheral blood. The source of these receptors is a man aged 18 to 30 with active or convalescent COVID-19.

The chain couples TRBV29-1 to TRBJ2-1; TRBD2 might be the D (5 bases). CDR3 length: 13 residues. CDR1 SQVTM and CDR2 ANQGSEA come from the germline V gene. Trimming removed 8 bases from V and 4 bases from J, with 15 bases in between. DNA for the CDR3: TGCAGCACCTGTGAGCGGAGTTACAATGAGCAGTTCTTC. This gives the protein CSTCERSYNEQFF.

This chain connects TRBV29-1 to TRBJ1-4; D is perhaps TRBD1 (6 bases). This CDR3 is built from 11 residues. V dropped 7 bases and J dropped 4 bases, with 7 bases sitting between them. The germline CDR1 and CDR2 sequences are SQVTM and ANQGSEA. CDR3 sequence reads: CSGTVNEKLFF. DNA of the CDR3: TGCAGCGGGACAGTTAATGAAAAACTGTTTTTT.

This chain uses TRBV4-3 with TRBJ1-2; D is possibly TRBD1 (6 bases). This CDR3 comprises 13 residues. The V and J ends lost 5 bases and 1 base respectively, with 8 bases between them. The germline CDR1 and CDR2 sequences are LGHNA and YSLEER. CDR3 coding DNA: TGCGCCAGCAGCAAACAGGGTAACTATGGCTACACCTTC. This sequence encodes CASSKQGNYGYTF.

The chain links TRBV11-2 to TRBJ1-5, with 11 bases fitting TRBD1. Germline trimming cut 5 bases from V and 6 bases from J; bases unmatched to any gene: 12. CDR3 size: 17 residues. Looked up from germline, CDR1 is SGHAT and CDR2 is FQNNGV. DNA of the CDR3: TGTGCCAGCAGCATAACCGCGGGACAGGGGGTTATTCAGCCCCAGCATTTT. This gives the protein CASSITAGQGVIQPQHF.

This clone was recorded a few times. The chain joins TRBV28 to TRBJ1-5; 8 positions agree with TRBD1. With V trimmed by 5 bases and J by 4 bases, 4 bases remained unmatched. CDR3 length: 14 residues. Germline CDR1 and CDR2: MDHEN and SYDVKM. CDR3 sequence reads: CASSPGQVNQPQHF. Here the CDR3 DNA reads TGTGCCAGCAGTCCGGGACAGGTGAATCAGCCCCAGCATTTT.

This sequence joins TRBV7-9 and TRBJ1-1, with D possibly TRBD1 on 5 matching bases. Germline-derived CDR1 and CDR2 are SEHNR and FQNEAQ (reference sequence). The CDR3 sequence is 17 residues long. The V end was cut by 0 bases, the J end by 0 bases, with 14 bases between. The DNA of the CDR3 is TGTGCCAGCAGCTTAGCCCTGGGGGGGATAATGAACACTGAAGCTTTCTTT. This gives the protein CASSLALGGIMNTEAFF.

The CDR3 reads CASSEGQGRNEQFF. DNA of the CDR3: TGTGCCAGCAGTGAAGGGCAGGGTCGAAATGAGCAGTTCTTC. The chain combines TRBV6-1 with TRBJ2-1, with D perhaps matching TRBD1 (5 bases). CDR1 and CDR2 (germline): MNHNS, SASEGT. The CDR3 is made up of 14 amino acids. The ends were cut back, 1 base at V and 7 bases at J, with 11 bases in the middle.

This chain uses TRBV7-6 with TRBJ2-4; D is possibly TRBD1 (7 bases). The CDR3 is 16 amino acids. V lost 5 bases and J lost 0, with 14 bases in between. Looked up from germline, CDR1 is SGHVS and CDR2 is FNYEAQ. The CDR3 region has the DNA TGTGCCAGCAGCGGCGGGACAGCTTTAGCCAAAAACATTCAGTACTTC. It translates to CASSGGTALAKNIQYF.

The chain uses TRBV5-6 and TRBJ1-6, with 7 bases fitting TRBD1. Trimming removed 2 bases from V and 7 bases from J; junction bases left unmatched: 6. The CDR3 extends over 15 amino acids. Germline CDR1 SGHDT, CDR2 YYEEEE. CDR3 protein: CASSLTGVRNSPLHF. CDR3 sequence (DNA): TGTGCCAGCAGCTTAACAGGGGTAAGGAATTCACCCCTCCACTTT.

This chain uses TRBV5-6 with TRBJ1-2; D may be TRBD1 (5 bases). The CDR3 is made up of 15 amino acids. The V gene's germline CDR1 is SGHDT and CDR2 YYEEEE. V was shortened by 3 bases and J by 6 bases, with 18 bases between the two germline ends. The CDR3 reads CASSSRQRLTNGYTF. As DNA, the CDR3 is TGTGCCAGCAGCTCTAGACAGCGCCTTACTAATGGCTACACCTTC.

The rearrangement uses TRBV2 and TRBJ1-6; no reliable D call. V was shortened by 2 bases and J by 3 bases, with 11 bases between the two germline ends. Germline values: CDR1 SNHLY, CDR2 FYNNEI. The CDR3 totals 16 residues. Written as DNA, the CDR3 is TGTGCCAGCAGTGAACATTCAGTATTCTATAATTCACCCCTCCACTTT. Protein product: CASSEHSVFYNSPLHF.

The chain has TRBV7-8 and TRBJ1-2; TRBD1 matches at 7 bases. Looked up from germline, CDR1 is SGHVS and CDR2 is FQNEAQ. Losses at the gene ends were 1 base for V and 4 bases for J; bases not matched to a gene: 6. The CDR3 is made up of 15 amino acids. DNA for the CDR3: TGTGCCAGCAGCTTAGAGACAGGGATCGGCTATGGCTACACCTTC. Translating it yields CASSLETGIGYGYTF.

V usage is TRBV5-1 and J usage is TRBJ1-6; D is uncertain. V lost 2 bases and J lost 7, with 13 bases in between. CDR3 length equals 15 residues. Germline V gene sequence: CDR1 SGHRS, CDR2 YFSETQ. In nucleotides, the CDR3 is TGCGCCAGCAGCTTATCCCTATCGGGGAATTCACCCCTCCACTTT. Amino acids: CASSLSLSGNSPLHF.

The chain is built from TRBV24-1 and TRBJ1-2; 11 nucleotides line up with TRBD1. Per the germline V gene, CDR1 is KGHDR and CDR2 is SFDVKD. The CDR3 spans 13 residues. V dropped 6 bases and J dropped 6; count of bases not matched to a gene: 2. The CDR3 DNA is TGTGCCACCAGTCGGGACAGGGGGGATGGCTACACCTTC. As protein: CATSRDRGDGYTF.

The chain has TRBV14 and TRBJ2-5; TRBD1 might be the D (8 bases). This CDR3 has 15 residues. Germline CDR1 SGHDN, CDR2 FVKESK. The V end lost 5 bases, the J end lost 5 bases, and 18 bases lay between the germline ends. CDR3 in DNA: TGTGCCAGCAGCTACAGGGGGAGGGCGGAGGAGACCCAGTACTTC. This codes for CASSYRGRAEETQYF. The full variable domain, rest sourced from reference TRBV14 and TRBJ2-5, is EAGVTQFPSHSVIEKGQTVTLRCDPISGHDNLYWYRRVMGKEIKFLLHFVKESKQDESGMPNNRFLAERTGGTYSTLKVQPAELEDSGVYFCASSYRGRAEETQYFGPGTRLLVL.

CDR3 DNA: TGTGCCAGCAGCCCCCCGACTAGCGGGAGTTTCGAGCAGTACTTC. It specifies CASSPPTSGSFEQYF. The rearrangement joins TRBV7-8 to TRBJ2-7; 12 nucleotides agree with TRBD2. V trimming: 5 bases; J trimming: 6 bases; junction bases outside the gene matches: 8. The CDR3 runs to 15 residues. CDR1 and CDR2 (germline): SGHVS, FQNEAQ.

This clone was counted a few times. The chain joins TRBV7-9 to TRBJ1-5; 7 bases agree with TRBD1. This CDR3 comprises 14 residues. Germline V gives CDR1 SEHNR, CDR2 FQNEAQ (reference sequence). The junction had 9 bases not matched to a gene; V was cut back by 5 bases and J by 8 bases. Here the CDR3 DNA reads TGTGCCAGCAGCGAGGGGGCAGGGGGTAAGCCCCAGCATTTT. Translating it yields CASSEGAGGKPQHF.

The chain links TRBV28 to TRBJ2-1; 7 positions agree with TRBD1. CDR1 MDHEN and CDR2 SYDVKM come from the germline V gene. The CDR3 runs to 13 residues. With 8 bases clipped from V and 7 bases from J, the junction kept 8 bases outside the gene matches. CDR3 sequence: CASGESRGNEQFF. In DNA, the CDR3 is TGTGCCAGCGGAGAGAGCAGGGGGAATGAGCAGTTCTTC.

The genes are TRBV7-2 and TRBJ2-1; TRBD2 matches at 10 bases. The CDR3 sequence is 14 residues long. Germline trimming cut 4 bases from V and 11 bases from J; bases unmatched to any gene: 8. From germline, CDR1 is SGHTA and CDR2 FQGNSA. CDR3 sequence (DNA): TGTGCCAGCAGCTCCGCTGGAGCGGGGGGGAAGCAGTTCTTC. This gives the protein CASSSAGAGGKQFF.

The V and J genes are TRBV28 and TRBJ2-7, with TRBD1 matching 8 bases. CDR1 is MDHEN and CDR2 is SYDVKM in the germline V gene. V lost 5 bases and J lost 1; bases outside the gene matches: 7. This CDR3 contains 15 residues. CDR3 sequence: CASSPGTGLSYEQYF. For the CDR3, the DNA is TGTGCCAGCAGTCCCGGGACAGGCCTATCCTACGAGCAGTACTTC.

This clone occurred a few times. The CDR3 region is CASSQDSGGNRETQYF. Here the CDR3 DNA reads TGCGCCAGCAGCCAAGACTCTGGGGGCAACAGGGAGACCCAGTACTTC. The chain couples TRBV4-1 to TRBJ2-5; D is possibly TRBD1 (6 bases). The germline CDR1 and CDR2 sequences are MGHRA and YSYEKL. The CDR3 runs to 16 residues. V dropped 0 bases and J dropped 5 bases, with 16 bases sitting between them.

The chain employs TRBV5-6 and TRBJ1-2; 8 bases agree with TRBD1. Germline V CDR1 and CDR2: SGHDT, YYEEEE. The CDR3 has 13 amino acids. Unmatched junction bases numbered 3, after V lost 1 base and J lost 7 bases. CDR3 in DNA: TGTGCCAGCAGCTTGCAGGGGGCGGGTGGCTACACCTTC. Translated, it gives CASSLQGAGGYTF.

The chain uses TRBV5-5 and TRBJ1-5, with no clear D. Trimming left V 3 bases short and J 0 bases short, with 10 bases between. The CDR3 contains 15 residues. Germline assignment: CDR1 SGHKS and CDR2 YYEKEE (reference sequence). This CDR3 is CASSSQANSNQPQHF. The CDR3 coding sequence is TGTGCCAGCAGCTCCCAGGCTAATAGCAATCAGCCCCAGCATTTT.

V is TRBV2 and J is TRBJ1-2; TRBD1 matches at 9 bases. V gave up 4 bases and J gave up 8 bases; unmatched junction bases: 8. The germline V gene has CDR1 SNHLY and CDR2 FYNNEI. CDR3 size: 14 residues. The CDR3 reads CASSVDRGGWGYTF. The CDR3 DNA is TGTGCCAGCAGTGTGGACAGGGGTGGTTGGGGCTACACCTTC.

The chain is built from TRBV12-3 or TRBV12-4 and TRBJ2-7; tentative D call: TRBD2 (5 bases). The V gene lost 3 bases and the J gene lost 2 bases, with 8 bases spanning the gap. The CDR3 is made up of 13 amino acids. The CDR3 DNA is TGTGCCAGCAGTTTCGGGGTAGCCTACGAGCAGTACTTC. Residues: CASSFGVAYEQYF.

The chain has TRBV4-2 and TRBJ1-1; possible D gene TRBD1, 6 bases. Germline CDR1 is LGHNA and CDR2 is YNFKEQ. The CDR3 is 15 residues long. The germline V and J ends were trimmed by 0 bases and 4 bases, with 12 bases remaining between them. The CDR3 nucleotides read TGTGCCAGCAGCCAAGATTGGACAGCGCTCACTGAAGCTTTCTTT. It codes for CASSQDWTALTEAFF.